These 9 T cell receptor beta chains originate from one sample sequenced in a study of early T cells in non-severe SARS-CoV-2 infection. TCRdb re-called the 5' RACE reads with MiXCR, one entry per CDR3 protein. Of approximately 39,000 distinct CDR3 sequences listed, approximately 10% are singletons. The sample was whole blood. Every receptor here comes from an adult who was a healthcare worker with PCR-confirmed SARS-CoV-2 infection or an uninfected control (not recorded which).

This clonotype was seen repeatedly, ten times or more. The chain's CDR3 is CSARLGGQGATNEKLFF. The CDR3 DNA follows: TGCAGTGCTAGATTGGGCGGACAGGGGGCAACTAATGAAAAACTGTTTTTT. The chain combines TRBV20-1 with TRBJ1-4, with 10 positions matching TRBD1. V lost 2 bases and J lost 0; bases outside the gene matches: 6. The CDR3 is 17 amino acids. The germline CDR1 and CDR2 sequences are DFQATT and SNEGSKA (reference sequence).

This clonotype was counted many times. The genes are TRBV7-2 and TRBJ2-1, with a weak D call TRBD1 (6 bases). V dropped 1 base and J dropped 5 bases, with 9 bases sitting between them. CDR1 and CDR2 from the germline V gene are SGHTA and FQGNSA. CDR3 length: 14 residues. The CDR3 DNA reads TGTGCCAGCAGCTTAGGGGGGCCTGACAATGAGCAGTTCTTC. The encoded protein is CASSLGGPDNEQFF.

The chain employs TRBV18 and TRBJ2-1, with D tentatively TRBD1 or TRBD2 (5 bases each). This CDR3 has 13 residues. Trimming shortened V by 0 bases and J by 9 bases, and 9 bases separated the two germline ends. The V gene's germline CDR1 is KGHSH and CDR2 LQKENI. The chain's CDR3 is CASSPPGPGEQFF. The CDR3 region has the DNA TGTGCCAGCTCACCACCGGGACCCGGTGAGCAGTTCTTC.

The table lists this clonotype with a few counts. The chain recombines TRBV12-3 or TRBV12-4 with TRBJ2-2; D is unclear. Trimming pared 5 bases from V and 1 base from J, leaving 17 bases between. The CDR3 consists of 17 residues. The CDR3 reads CASSQVLGKGNTGELFF. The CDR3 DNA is TGTGCCAGCAGTCAAGTCCTGGGAAAGGGGAACACCGGGGAGCTGTTTTTT.

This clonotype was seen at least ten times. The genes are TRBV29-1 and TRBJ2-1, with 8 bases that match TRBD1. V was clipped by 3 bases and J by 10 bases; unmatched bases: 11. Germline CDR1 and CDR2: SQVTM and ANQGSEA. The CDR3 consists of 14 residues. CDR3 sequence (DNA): TGCAGCGTTGAGGTCAGGGGGCACAATTGGGAGCAGTTCTTC. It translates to CSVEVRGHNWEQFF.

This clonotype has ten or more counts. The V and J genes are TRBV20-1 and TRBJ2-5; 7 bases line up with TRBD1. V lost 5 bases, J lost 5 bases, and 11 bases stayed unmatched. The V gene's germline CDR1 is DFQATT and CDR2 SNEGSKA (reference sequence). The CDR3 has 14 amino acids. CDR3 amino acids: CSAGGQPWGETQYF. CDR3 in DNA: TGCAGTGCTGGGGGACAGCCTTGGGGGGAGACCCAGTACTTC.

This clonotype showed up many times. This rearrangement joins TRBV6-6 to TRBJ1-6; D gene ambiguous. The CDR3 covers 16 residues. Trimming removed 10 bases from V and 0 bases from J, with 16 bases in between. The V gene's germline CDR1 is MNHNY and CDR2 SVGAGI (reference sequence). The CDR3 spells CATLEDGSSYNSPLHF. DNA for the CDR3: TGTGCCACCCTAGAAGATGGAAGCTCCTATAATTCACCCCTCCACTTT.

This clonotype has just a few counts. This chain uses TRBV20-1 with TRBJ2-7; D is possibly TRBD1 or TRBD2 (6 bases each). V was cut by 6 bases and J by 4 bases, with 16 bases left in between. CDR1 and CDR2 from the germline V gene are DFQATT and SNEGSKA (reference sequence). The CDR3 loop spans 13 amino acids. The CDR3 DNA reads TGCAGTGCCTGGAGGGGGGCCTTATACGAGCAGTACTTC. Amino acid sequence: CSAWRGALYEQYF.

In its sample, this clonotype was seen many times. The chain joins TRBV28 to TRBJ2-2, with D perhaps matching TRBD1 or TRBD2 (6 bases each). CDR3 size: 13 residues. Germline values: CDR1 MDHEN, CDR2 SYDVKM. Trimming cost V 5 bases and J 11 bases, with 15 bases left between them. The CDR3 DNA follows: TGTGCCAGCAGTCCCTTCAGGGGAGGAGAGCTGTTTTTT. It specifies CASSPFRGGELFF. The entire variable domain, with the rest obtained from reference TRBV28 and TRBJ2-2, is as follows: DVKVTQSSRYLVKRTGEKVFLECVQDMDHENMFWYRQDPGLGLRLIYFSYDVKMKEKGDIPEGYSVSREKKERFSLILESASTNQTSMYLCASSPFRGGELFFGEGSRLTVL.